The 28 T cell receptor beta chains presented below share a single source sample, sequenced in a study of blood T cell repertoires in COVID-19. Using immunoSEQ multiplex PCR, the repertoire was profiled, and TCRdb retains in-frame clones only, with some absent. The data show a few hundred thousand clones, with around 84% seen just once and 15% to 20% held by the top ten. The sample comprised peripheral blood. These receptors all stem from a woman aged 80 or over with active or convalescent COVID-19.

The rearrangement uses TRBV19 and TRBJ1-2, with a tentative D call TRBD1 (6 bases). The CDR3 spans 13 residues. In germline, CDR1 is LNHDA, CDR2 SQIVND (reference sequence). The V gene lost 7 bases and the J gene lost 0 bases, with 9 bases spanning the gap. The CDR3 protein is CASKDSSNYGYTF. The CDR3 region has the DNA TGTGCCAGTAAGGACAGCTCTAACTATGGCTACACCTTC.

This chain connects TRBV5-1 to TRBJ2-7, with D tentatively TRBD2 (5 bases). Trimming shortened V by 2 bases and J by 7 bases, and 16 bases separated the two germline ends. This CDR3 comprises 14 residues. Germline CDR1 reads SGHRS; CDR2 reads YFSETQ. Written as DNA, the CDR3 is TGCGCCAGCAGCTTAAGCGGACCCATCGGGGAGCAGTACTTC. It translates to CASSLSGPIGEQYF.

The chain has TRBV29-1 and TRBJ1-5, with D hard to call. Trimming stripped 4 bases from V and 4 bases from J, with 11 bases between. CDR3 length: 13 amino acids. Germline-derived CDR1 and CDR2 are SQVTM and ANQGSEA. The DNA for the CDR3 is TGCAGCGTTGGGCTGGGCGTGAATCAGCCCCAGCATTTT. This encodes CSVGLGVNQPQHF.

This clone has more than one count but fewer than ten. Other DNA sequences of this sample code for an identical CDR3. CDR3 nucleotide sequence: TGCGCCAGCAGCCAGACTAGCGGGGCCTACAATGAGCAGTTCTTC. Residues: CASSQTSGAYNEQFF. The rearrangement links TRBV5-1 to TRBJ2-1; 11 positions agree with TRBD2. V shed 4 bases and J 2 bases; nucleotides not matched to a gene: 2. Germline CDR1 is SGHRS and CDR2 is YFSETQ. The CDR3 has 15 amino acids.

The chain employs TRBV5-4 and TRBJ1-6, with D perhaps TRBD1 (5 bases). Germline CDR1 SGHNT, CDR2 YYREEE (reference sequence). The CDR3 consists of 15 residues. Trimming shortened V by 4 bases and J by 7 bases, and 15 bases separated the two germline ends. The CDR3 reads CASSIDSGWNSPLHF. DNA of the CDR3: TGTGCCAGCAGCATCGACAGTGGGTGGAATTCACCCCTCCACTTT.

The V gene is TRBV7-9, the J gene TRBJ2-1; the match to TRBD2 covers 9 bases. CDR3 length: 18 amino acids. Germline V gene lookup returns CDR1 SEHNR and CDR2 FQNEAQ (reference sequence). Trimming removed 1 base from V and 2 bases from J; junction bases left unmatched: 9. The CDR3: CASSLGSGSLDPYNEQFF. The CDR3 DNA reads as TGTGCCAGCAGCTTAGGTAGCGGGAGTCTTGACCCCTACAATGAGCAGTTCTTC.

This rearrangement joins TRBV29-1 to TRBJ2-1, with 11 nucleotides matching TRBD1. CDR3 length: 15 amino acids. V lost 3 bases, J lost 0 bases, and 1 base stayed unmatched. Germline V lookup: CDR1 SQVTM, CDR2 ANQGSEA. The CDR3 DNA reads TGCAGCGTTGAGGGGACAGGGGGCTCCTACAATGAGCAGTTCTTC. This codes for CSVEGTGGSYNEQFF.

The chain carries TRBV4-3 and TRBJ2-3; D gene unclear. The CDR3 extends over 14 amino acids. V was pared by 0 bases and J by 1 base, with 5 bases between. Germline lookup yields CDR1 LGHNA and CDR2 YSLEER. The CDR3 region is CASSQDRGTDTQYF. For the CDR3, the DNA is TGCGCCAGCAGCCAAGACCGCGGCACAGATACGCAGTATTTT.

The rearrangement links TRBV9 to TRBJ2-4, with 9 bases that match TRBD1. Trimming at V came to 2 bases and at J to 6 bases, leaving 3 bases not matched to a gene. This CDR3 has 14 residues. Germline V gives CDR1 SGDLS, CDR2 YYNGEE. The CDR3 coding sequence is TGTGCCAGCAGCGTTGGACAGGGGAGAAACATTCAGTACTTC. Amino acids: CASSVGQGRNIQYF.

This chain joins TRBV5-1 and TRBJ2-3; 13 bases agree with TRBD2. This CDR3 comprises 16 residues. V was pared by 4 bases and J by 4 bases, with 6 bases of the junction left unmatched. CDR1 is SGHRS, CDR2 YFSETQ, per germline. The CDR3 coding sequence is TGCGCCAGCAGCACCCAGGGACTAGCGGGACCAGATACGCAGTATTTT. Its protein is CASSTQGLAGPDTQYF.

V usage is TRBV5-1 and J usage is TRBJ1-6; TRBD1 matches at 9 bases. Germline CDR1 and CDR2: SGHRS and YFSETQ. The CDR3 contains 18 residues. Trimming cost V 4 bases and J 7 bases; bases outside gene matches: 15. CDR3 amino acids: CASSQRTGEVARNSPLHF. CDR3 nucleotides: TGCGCCAGCAGCCAGAGGACAGGGGAGGTCGCGAGAAATTCACCCCTCCACTTT.

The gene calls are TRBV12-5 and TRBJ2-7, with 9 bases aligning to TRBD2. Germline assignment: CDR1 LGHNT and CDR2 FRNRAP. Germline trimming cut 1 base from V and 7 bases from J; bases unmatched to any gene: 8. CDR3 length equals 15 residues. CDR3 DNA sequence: TGTGCTAGTGGTTTGGGGGGGACTAGCCTCTTGGAGCAGTACTTC. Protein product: CASGLGGTSLLEQYF.

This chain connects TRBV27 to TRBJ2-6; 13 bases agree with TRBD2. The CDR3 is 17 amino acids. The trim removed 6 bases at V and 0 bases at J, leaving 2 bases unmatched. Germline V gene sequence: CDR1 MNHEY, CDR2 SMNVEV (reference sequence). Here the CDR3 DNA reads TGTGCCAGCAGCCGACTAGCGGGGGGCTCTGGGGCCAACGTCCTGACTTTC. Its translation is CASSRLAGGSGANVLTF. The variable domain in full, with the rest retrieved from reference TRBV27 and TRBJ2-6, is EAQVTQNPRYLITVTGKKLTVTCSQNMNHEYMSWYRQDPGLGLRQIYYSMNVEVTDKGDVPEGYKVSRKEKRNFPLILESPSPNQTSLYFCASSRLAGGSGANVLTFGAGSRLTVL.

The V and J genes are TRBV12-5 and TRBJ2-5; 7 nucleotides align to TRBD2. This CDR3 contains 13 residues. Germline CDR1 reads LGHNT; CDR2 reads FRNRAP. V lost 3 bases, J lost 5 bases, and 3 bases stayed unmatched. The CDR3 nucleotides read TGTGCTAGTGGTTTTAACGGGGGGGAGACCCAGTACTTC. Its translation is CASGFNGGETQYF. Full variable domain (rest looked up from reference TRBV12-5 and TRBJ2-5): DARVTQTPRHKVTEMGQEVTMRCQPILGHNTVFWYRQTMMQGLELLAYFRNRAPLDDSGMPKDRFSAEMPDATLATLKIQPSEPRDSAVYFCASGFNGGETQYFGPGTRLLVL.

The CDR3 nucleotides are TGTGCCAGCAGCGTCAGGGACACCGGGGGCTACACCTTC. It is translated as CASSVRDTGGYTF. V and J are TRBV9 and TRBJ1-2, with a tentative D call TRBD1 (6 bases). Germline V gene sequence: CDR1 SGDLS, CDR2 YYNGEE. With 2 bases removed from V and 8 bases from J, the gap between germline ends came to 13 bases. The CDR3 is made up of 13 amino acids. The full variable domain, with the rest looked up from reference TRBV9 and TRBJ1-2, is DSGVTQTPKHLITATGQRVTLRCSPRSGDLSVYWYQQSLDQGLQFLIQYYNGEERAKGNILERFSAQQFPDLHSELNLSSLELGDSALYFCASSVRDTGGYTFGSGTRLTVV.

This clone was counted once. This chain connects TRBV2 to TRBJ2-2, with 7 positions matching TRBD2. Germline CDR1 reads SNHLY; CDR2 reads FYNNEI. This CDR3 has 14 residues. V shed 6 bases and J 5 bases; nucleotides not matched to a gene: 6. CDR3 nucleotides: TGTGCCAGCAGCGCTAGCGGATGGACCGGGGAGCTGTTTTTT. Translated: CASSASGWTGELFF. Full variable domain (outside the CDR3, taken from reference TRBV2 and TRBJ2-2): EPEVTQTPSHQVTQMGQEVILRCVPISNHLYFYWYRQILGQKVEFLVSFYNNEISEKSEIFDDQFSVERPDGSNFTLKIRSTKLEDSAMYFCASSASGWTGELFFGEGSRLTVL.

CDR3 protein: CASSPVGGPRELFF. CDR3 nucleotide sequence: TGTGCCAGCAGCCCCGTCGGGGGACCGAGGGAGCTGTTTTTT. The rearrangement joins TRBV13 to TRBJ2-2, with D perhaps TRBD2 (6 bases). Germline V gene lookup returns CDR1 PRHDT and CDR2 FYEKMQ (reference sequence). This CDR3 has 14 residues. V lost 5 bases to trimming and J lost 9 bases, with 16 bases between them.

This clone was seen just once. The CDR3, as DNA: TGTGCCAGCAGCCTATCTAGCGGGAGCACAGATACGCAGTATTTT. Residues: CASSLSSGSTDTQYF. The chain couples TRBV7-2 to TRBJ2-3, with 8 bases that match TRBD2. The CDR3 has 15 amino acids. Germline V gene lookup returns CDR1 SGHTA and CDR2 FQGNSA. Unmatched junction bases numbered 4, after V lost 5 bases and J lost 0 bases.

CDR3 bases: TGTGCCACCAGTGACTCACTAGCGGGTACTAGGTTCTTCTTC. Amino acids: CATSDSLAGTRFFF. The chain recombines TRBV24-1 with TRBJ2-1; 9 bases line up with TRBD2. CDR3 length: 14 residues. V lost 4 bases and J lost 16; bases outside the gene matches: 13. CDR1 is KGHDR, CDR2 SFDVKD, per germline.

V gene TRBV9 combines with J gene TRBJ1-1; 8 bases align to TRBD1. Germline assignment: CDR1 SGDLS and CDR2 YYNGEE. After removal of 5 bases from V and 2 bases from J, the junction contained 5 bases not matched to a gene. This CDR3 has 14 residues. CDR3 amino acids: CASRSGTGNTEAFF. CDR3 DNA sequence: TGTGCCAGCAGGTCCGGGACAGGAAACACTGAAGCTTTCTTT.

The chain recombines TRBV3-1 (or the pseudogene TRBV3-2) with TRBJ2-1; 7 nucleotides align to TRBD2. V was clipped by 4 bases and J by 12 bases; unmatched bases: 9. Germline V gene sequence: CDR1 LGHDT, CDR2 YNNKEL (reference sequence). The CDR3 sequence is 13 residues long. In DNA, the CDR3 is TGTGCCAGCAGCCTCCAACCCCCGGGGGGGCAGTTCTTC. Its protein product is CASSLQPPGGQFF.

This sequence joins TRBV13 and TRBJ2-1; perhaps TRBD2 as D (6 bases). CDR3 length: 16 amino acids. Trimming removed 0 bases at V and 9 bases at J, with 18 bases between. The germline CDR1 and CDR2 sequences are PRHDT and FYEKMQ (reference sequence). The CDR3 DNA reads TGTGCCAGCAGCTTAGGGGATGGAGGGGAGGCGTCTGAGCAGTTCTTC. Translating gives CASSLGDGGEASEQFF.

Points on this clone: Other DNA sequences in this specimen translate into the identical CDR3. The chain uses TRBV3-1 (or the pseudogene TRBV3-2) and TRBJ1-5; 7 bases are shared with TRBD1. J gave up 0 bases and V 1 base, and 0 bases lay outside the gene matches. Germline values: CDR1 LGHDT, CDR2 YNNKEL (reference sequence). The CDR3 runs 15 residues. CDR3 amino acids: CASSQGQGSNQPQHF. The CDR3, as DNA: TGTGCCAGCAGCCAAGGACAGGGTAGCAATCAGCCCCAGCATTTT.

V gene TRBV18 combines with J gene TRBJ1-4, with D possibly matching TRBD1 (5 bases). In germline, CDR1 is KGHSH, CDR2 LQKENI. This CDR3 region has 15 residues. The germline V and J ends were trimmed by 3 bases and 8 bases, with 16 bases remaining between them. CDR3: CASSPFTGLTEKLFF. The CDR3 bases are TGTGCCAGCTCACCTTTTACAGGTTTGACGGAAAAACTGTTTTTT.

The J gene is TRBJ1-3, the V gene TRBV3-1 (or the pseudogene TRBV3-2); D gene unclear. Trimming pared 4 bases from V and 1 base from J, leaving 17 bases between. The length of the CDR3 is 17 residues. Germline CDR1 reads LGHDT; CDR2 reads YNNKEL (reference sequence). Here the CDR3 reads CASSPRGWTGSGNTIYF. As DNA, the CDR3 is TGTGCCAGCAGCCCCCGGGGTTGGACGGGTTCTGGAAACACCATATATTTT.

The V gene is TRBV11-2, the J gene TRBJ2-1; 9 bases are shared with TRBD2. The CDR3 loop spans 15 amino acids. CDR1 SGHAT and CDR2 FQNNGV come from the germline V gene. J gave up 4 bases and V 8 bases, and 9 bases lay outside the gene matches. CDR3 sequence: CASDHSGSSYNEQFF. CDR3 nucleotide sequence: TGTGCCAGCGACCATAGCGGGAGTTCTTACAATGAGCAGTTCTTC.

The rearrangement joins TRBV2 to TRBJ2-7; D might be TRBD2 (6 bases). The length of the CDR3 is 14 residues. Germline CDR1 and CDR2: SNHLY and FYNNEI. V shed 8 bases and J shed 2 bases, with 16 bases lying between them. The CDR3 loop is CASVPQVAAYEQYF. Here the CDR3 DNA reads TGTGCCAGCGTACCGCAAGTAGCGGCCTACGAGCAGTACTTC.

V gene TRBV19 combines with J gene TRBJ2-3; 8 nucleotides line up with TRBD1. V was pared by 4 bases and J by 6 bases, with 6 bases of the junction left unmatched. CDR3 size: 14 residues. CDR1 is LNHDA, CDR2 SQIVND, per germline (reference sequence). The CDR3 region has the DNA TGTGCCAGTAGTACCTACAGGGGGAGGGATACGCAGTATTTT. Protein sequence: CASSTYRGRDTQYF.